Listed below are T cell receptor beta chains from one sample, sequenced in a study of cytomegalovirus exposure and HLA in healthy donors. Sequencing used immunoSEQ multiplex PCR; TCRdb keeps in-frame clones, though not all of them. The sample holds almost 70,000 clones, under 80% seen once. Specimen: PBMCs. The receptors derive from a male donor in good health and CMV-seropositive. CDR3s include the opening cysteine and the closing phenylalanine or tryptophan. Fields, in order: V gene, D gene, clone size, J gene, CDR3 protein, CDR3 DNA. D genes are given only for firm matches. Clone size is not always given. Where it is, it says once, few, many or a class for expanded clones.

V: TRBV5-4
D: TRBD2
size: once
J: TRBJ2-4
CDR3: CASSRGGPLAKNIQYF
DNA: TGTGCCAGCAGCCGGGGGGGGCCGCTAGCCAAAAACATTCAGTACTTC

V: TRBV7-9
D: TRBD1
size: -
J: TRBJ2-1
CDR3: CASSPDRDSGEQFF
DNA: TGTGCCAGCAGCCCGGACAGGGACTCAGGAGAGCAGTTCTTC

V: TRBV30
D: TRBD1
size: -
J: TRBJ2-7
CDR3: CACSRGHPYEQYF
DNA: TGTGCCTGTTCCAGGGGGCACCCCTACGAGCAGTACTTC

V: TRBV9
D: TRBD1
size: -
J: TRBJ2-1
CDR3: CASTNPTGASYNEQFF
DNA: TGTGCCAGCACCAACCCGACAGGGGCTTCCTACAATGAGCAGTTCTTC

V: TRBV27
D: -
size: -
J: TRBJ2-7
CDR3: CASSLSRDSSYEQYF
DNA: TGTGCCAGCAGTTTATCCCGGGACTCCTCCTACGAGCAGTACTTC

V: TRBV7-7
D: -
size: -
J: TRBJ2-3
CDR3: CASSLESVSDTQYF
DNA: TGTGCCAGCAGCTTAGAGAGTGTGTCAGATACGCAGTATTTT

V: TRBV6-1
D: -
size: -
J: TRBJ2-1
CDR3: CASSDLEQFF
DNA: TGTGCCAGCAGTGATCTTGAGCAGTTCTTC

V: TRBV30
D: -
size: -
J: TRBJ2-1
CDR3: CAWSVGTAFVHNEQFF
DNA: TGTGCCTGGAGTGTAGGGACTGCTTTTGTCCACAATGAGCAGTTCTTC

V: TRBV30
D: -
size: few
J: TRBJ1-1
CDR3: CAWNPIGNTEAFF
DNA: TGTGCCTGGAACCCAATCGGGAACACTGAAGCTTTCTTT

V: TRBV5-5
D: TRBD1
size: -
J: TRBJ2-5
CDR3: CASSTGQDQGTQYF
DNA: TGTGCCAGCAGCACCGGACAGGACCAGGGGACCCAGTACTTC

V: TRBV7-7
D: -
size: -
J: TRBJ2-7
CDR3: CASSPQGGYEQYF
DNA: TGTGCCAGCAGTCCTCAAGGGGGATACGAGCAGTACTTC

V: TRBV7-9
D: -
size: -
J: TRBJ2-7
CDR3: CASSSDSDRYEQYF
DNA: TGTGCCAGCAGCTCGGATTCCGACAGATACGAGCAGTACTTC

V: TRBV5-1
D: TRBD2
size: -
J: TRBJ2-1
CDR3: CASSLLLAGGAYNEQFF
DNA: TGCGCCAGCAGCCTCCTGCTAGCGGGAGGCGCCTACAATGAGCAGTTCTTC

V: TRBV4-1
D: TRBD2
size: -
J: TRBJ2-3
CDR3: CASSLRTSGDSTDTQYF
DNA: TGCGCCAGCAGCCTAAGGACTAGCGGGGATAGCACAGATACGCAGTATTTT

V: TRBV5-5
D: TRBD1
size: -
J: TRBJ2-7
CDR3: CASSLRQGPYEQYF
DNA: TGTGCCAGCAGCTTGAGACAGGGCCCCTACGAGCAGTACTTC

V: TRBV9
D: -
size: -
J: TRBJ2-5
CDR3: CASSVEGGGETQYF
DNA: TGTGCCAGCAGCGTAGAAGGCGGAGGAGAGACCCAGTACTTC

V: TRBV6-5
D: -
size: -
J: TRBJ2-1
CDR3: CASSYGGTLYNEQFF
DNA: TGTGCCAGCAGTTATGGTGGGACTCTTTACAATGAGCAGTTCTTC

V: TRBV6-7
D: -
size: -
J: TRBJ2-2
CDR3: CASSYSRTASGELFF
DNA: TGTGCCAGCAGTTACTCCCGGACAGCCTCCGGGGAGCTGTTTTTT

V: TRBV5-4
D: -
size: -
J: TRBJ2-7
CDR3: CASRVFGLGYEQYF
DNA: TGTGCCAGCAGGGTCTTCGGACTTGGCTACGAGCAGTACTTC

V: TRBV6-6
D: TRBD1
size: -
J: TRBJ1-5
CDR3: CASSSSGGSQPQHF
DNA: TGTGCCAGCAGTTCCTCAGGGGGATCTCAGCCCCAGCATTTT

V: TRBV6-5
D: -
size: -
J: TRBJ1-4
CDR3: CASSLRGREEKLFF
DNA: TGTGCCAGCAGCCTCAGGGGACGTGAGGAAAAACTGTTTTTT

V: TRBV7-7
D: -
size: -
J: TRBJ2-2
CDR3: CASSLVAGSGELFF
DNA: TGTGCCAGCAGCTTAGTGGCAGGATCCGGGGAGCTGTTTTTT

V: TRBV9
D: -
size: few
J: TRBJ2-3
CDR3: CASSVSPGSTDTQYF
DNA: TGTGCCAGCAGCGTATCCCCCGGTTCCACAGATACGCAGTATTTT

V: TRBV11-2
D: -
size: few
J: TRBJ1-1
CDR3: CASSLAGLNTEAFF
DNA: TGTGCCAGCAGCTTAGCTGGGCTTAACACTGAAGCTTTCTTT

V: TRBV5-1
D: -
size: -
J: TRBJ1-2
CDR3: CASSPSGDYGYTF
DNA: TGCGCCAGCAGCCCCTCAGGGGACTATGGCTACACCTTC

V: TRBV19
D: TRBD1
size: once
J: TRBJ2-3
CDR3: CASSILGQGQYF
DNA: TGTGCCAGTAGTATTCTTGGACAGGGACAGTATTTT

V: TRBV25-1
D: -
size: -
J: TRBJ1-2
CDR3: CASSASVYGYTF
DNA: TGTGCCAGCAGTGCGTCAGTCTATGGCTACACCTTC

V: TRBV2
D: -
size: -
J: TRBJ2-7
CDR3: CASLGGASYEQYF
DNA: TGTGCCAGCTTGGGGGGGGCCTCCTACGAGCAGTACTTC

V: TRBV4-3
D: TRBD1
size: -
J: TRBJ1-6
CDR3: CASSRTGQYNSPLHF
DNA: TGCGCCAGCAGTCGTACGGGACAGTATAATTCACCCCTCCACTTT

V: TRBV5-1
D: -
size: -
J: TRBJ1-1
CDR3: CASSLGEVRDTEAFF
DNA: TGCGCCAGCAGCTTGGGCGAGGTACGTGACACTGAAGCTTTCTTT

V: TRBV5-6
D: TRBD1
size: once
J: TRBJ1-6
CDR3: CASSLEGQGAFPYNSPLHF
DNA: TGTGCCAGCAGCTTGGAGGGACAGGGGGCGTTCCCCTATAATTCACCCCTCCACTTT

V: TRBV7-3
D: TRBD2
size: -
J: TRBJ2-3
CDR3: CASSSGLAGADTQYF
DNA: TGTGCCAGCAGCTCCGGACTAGCGGGAGCCGATACGCAGTATTTT